Listed below are T cell receptor beta chains from one sample, sequenced in a study of neurological immune-mediated disorders. TCRdb re-called the 5' RACE reads through MiXCR, storing one row per CDR3 protein. The sample carries about 74,000 distinct CDR3 sequences, around 5% recorded once. The specimen was PBMCs. Receptor source: a man aged 18-30 years with multiple sclerosis. CDR3s include the opening cysteine and the closing phenylalanine or tryptophan. The order of the fields is V gene, D gene, CDR3 protein. The D gene is left open where the match is weak.

v_gene: TRBV3-1
d_gene: TRBD2
CDR3aa: CASSHLSGGAYNEQFF

v_gene: TRBV11-2
d_gene: .
CDR3aa: CASSLAPRVEAFF

v_gene: TRBV24-1
d_gene: TRBD2
CDR3aa: CATSVSSGSYTGELFF

v_gene: TRBV5-1
d_gene: TRBD2
CDR3aa: CASSSRQRTSGSRFDPEQYF

v_gene: TRBV20-1
d_gene: TRBD2
CDR3aa: CSARTSAGGLYRTDTQYF

v_gene: TRBV20-1
d_gene: TRBD2
CDR3aa: CSANGAGLAGGRADTQYF

v_gene: TRBV20-1
d_gene: .
CDR3aa: CSARKSAGYGYTF

v_gene: TRBV9
d_gene: TRBD2
CDR3aa: CASSVDPSGTYNEQFF

v_gene: TRBV9
d_gene: .
CDR3aa: CASRRGTDTGELFF

v_gene: TRBV20-1
d_gene: .
CDR3aa: CSAGASLNIQYF

v_gene: TRBV12-5
d_gene: .
CDR3aa: CASGLVIGPESGEQYF

v_gene: TRBV9
d_gene: .
CDR3aa: CASSVAAGQETQYF

v_gene: TRBV27
d_gene: .
CDR3aa: CASSSSRKETQYF

v_gene: TRBV18
d_gene: .
CDR3aa: CASSIRLNTEAFF

v_gene: TRBV15
d_gene: TRBD2
CDR3aa: CATSRQRGLAEETQYF

v_gene: TRBV12-3/TRBV12-4
d_gene: .
CDR3aa: CASSFLGPGVNSPLHF

v_gene: TRBV7-9
d_gene: .
CDR3aa: CASSLAPGRLQAFF

v_gene: TRBV20-1
d_gene: .
CDR3aa: CSAMLGGGNTEAFF

v_gene: TRBV2
d_gene: TRBD1
CDR3aa: CASRGDSSTGELFF

v_gene: TRBV27
d_gene: .
CDR3aa: CASSKDREGYEQYF

v_gene: TRBV29-1
d_gene: .
CDR3aa: CSVVAGVTEAFF

v_gene: TRBV29-1
d_gene: .
CDR3aa: CSVEEGASGADEQFF

v_gene: TRBV28
d_gene: TRBD2
CDR3aa: CASSLGLAGVEQYF

v_gene: TRBV12-3/TRBV12-4
d_gene: TRBD2
CDR3aa: CASSERGGPDEQFF

v_gene: TRBV7-2
d_gene: .
CDR3aa: CASSTSAASSYNEQFF

v_gene: TRBV7-3
d_gene: TRBD1
CDR3aa: CASSLQGARSYNEQFF

v_gene: TRBV20-1
d_gene: TRBD1
CDR3aa: CSARRTGGLVEAFF

v_gene: TRBV6-1
d_gene: .
CDR3aa: CASSEGGFYGYTF

v_gene: TRBV20-1
d_gene: .
CDR3aa: CSAHRASTEAFF